This TCR beta chain is from a study of blood T cells in healthy people across ages. In its sample, this clonotype was seen a few times. CDR1 and CDR2 from the germline V gene are MDHEN and SYDVKM. The CDR3 consists of 16 residues. Deletions cut 1 base from V and 3 bases from J, with 10 bases between. Together with a sample-barcoded 5' primer, a J-beta primer mix was included in a second PCR lasting 7 to 11 cycles. The authors tagged each cDNA molecule using a template-switch adaptor with 12 random nucleotides. TCRdb redid the calling of the 5' RACE reads with MiXCR, one entry per CDR3 protein. The repertoire has about 760,000 distinct CDR3 sequences, about 25% of them found once; the top ten carry 9.4%. These same records also appear under a second study, on T cells of mothers and their children. As that study records: All donors were healthy and Caucasian; they were a few mothers and their six children. The study found thymic selection shapes TCR recombination output similarly in related and unrelated pairs. Not a single persistent microchimeric T cell clone was detected.

The clonotype was recovered from a boy aged 5-17 years in good health. The source material was blood. The chain couples TRBV28 to TRBJ1-6; no clear D. The CDR3: CASSLYSGFYNSPLHF. The CDR3 DNA reads as TGTGCCAGCAGTTTATACTCAGGATTCTATAATTCACCCCTCCACTTT.